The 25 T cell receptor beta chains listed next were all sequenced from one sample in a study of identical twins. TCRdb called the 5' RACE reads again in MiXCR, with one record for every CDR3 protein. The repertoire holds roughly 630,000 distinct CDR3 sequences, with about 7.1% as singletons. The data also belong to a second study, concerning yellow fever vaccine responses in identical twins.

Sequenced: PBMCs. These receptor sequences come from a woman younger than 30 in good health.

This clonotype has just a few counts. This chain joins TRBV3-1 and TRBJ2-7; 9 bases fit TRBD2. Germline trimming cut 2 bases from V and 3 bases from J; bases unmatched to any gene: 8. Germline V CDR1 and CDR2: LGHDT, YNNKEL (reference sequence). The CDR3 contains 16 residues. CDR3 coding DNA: TGTGCCAGCAGCCAAACTCCGGGACTAGCTAGCTACGAGCAGTACTTC. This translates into CASSQTPGLASYEQYF.

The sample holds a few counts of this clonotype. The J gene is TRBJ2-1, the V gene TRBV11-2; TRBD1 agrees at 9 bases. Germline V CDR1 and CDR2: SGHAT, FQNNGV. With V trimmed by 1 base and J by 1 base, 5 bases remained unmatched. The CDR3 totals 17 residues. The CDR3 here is CASSLAGTGRSYNEQFF. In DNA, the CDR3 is TGTGCCAGCAGCTTAGCAGGGACAGGGAGATCCTACAATGAGCAGTTCTTC.

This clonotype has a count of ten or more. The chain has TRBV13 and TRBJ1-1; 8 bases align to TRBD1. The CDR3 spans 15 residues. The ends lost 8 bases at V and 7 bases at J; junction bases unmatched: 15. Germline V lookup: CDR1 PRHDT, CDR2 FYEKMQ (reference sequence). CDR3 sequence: CASGRQGLFSGEAFF. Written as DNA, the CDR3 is TGTGCCAGCGGCAGACAGGGGTTGTTTTCGGGTGAAGCTTTCTTT.

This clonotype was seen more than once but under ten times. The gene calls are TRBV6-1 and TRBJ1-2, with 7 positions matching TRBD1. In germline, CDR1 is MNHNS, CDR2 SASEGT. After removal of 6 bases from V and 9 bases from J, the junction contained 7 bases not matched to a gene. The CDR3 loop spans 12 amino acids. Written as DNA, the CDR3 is TGTGCCAGCAGGCCCGGACAGGCGAGCTACACCTTC. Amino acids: CASRPGQASYTF.

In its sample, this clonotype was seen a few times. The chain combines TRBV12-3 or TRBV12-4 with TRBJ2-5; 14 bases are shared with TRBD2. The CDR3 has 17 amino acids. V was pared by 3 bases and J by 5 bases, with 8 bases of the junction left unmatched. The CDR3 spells CASSFRGLAGVRETQYF. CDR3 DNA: TGTGCCAGCAGTTTTAGGGGACTAGCGGGAGTAAGGGAGACCCAGTACTTC.

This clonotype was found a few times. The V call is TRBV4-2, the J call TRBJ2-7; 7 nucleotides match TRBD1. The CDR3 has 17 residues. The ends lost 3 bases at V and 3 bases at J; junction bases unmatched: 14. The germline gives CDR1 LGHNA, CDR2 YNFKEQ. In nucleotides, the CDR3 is TGTGCCAGCAGCCAGGCCCGTACAGGGGAACACTTCTACGAGCAGTACTTC. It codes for CASSQARTGEHFYEQYF.

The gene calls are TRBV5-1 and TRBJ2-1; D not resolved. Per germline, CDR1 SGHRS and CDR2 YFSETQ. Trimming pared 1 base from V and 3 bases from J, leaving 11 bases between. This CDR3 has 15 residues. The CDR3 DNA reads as TGCGCCAGCAGCTTGCCACCCACTCACTACAATGAGCAGTTCTTC. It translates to CASSLPPTHYNEQFF.

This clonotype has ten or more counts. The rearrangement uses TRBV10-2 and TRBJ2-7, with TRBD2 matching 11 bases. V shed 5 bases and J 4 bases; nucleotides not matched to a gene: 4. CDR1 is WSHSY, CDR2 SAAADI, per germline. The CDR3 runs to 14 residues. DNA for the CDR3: TGCGCCAGCAGTAGGGGGACTAGCGGTTACGAGCAGTACGTC. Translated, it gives CASSRGTSGYEQYV.

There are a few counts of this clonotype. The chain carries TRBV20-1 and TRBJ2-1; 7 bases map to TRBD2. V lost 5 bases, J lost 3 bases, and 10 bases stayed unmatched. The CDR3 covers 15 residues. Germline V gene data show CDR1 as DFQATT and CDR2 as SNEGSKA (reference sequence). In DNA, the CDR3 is TGCAGTGCTCCCTCCGGGACTACCTTCTACAATGAGCAGTTCTTC. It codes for CSAPSGTTFYNEQFF.

CDR3 bases: TGCAGTGCTAGAGATCTTGGGGGCGCTGGGTATGGCTACACCTTC. It codes for CSARDLGGAGYGYTF. This chain uses TRBV20-1 with TRBJ1-2, with a weak D call TRBD1 (6 bases). Trimming left V 0 bases short and J 5 bases short, with 16 bases between. There are 15 residues in the CDR3. In germline, CDR1 is DFQATT, CDR2 SNEGSKA (reference sequence).

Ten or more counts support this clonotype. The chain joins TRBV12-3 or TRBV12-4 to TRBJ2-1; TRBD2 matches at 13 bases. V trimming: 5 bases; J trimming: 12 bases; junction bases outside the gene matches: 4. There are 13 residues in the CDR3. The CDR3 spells CASSRTSGGRQFF. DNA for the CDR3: TGTGCCAGCAGTCGGACTAGCGGGGGTCGGCAGTTCTTC.

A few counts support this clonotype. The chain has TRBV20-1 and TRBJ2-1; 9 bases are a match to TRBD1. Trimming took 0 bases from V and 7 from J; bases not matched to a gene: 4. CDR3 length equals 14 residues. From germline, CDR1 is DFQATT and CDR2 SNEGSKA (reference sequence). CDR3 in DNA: TGCAGTGCTAGAGATCGGACAGGGGTAAATGAGCAGTTCTTC. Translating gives CSARDRTGVNEQFF.

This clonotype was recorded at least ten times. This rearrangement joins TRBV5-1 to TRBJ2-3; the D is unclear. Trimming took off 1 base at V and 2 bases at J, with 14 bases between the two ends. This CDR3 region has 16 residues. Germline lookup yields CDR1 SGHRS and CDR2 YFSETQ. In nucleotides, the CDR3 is TGCGCCAGCAGCTTGATACCGGGTACCTACACAGATACGCAGTATTTT. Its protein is CASSLIPGTYTDTQYF.

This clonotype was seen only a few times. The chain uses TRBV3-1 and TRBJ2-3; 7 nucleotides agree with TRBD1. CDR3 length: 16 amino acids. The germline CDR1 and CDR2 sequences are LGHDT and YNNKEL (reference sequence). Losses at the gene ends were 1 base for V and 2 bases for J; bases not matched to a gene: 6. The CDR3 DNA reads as TGTGCCAGCAGCCAAGTTACAGGGGTCACCACAGATACGCAGTATTTT. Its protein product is CASSQVTGVTTDTQYF.

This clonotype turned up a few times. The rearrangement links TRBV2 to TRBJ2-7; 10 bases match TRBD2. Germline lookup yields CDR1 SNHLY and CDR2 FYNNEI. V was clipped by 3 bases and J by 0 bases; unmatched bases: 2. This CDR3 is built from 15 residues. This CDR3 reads CASSERLAGSYEQYV. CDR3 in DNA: TGTGCCAGCAGTGAGAGACTAGCGGGCTCCTACGAGCAGTACGTC.

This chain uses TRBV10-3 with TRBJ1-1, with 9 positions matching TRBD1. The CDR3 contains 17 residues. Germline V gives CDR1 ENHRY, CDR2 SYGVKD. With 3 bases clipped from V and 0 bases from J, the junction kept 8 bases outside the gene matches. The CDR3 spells CAISESRGQGMNTEAFF. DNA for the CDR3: TGTGCCATCAGTGAATCCCGAGGACAGGGGATGAACACTGAAGCTTTCTTT.

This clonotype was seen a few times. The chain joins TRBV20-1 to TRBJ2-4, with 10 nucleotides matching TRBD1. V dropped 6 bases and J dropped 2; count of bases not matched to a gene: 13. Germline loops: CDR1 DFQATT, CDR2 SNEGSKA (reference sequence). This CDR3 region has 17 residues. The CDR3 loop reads CSAGPGTGAATKNIQYF. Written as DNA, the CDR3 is TGCAGTGCCGGTCCCGGGACAGGGGCAGCTACCAAAAACATTCAGTACTTC.

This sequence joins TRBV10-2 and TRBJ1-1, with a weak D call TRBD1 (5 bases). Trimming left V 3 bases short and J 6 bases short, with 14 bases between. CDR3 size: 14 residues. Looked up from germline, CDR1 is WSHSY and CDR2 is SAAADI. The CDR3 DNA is TGCGCCAGCAGTGATGGGGCGGGGGACCCTGAAGCTTTCTTT. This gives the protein CASSDGAGDPEAFF.

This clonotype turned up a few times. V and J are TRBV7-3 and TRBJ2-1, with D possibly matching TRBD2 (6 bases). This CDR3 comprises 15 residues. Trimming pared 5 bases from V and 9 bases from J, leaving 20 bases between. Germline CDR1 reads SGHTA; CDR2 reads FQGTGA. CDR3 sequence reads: CASSLPVLATSEQFF. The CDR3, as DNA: TGTGCCAGCAGCCTCCCGGTCCTAGCGACCTCTGAGCAGTTCTTC.

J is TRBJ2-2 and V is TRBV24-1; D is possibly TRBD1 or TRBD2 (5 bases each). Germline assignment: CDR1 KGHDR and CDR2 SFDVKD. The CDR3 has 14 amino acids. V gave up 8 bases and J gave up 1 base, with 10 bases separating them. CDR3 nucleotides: TGTGCCACCAAGGGACCCGGGAACACCGGGGAGCTGTTTTTT. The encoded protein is CATKGPGNTGELFF.

This CDR3 is CASQSSTDTQYF. Written as DNA, the CDR3 is TGCGCCAGCCAGTCCAGCACAGATACGCAGTATTTT. The rearrangement uses TRBV5-1 and TRBJ2-3; D is undetermined. Trimming pared 7 bases from V and 0 bases from J, leaving 6 bases between. Germline values: CDR1 SGHRS, CDR2 YFSETQ. This CDR3 is built from 12 residues.

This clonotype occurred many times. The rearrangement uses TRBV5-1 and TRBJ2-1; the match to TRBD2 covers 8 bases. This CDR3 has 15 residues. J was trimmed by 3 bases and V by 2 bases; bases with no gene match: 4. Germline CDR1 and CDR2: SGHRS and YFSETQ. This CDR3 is CASSFSGAHYNEQFF. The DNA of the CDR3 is TGCGCCAGCAGCTTTAGCGGGGCCCACTACAATGAGCAGTTCTTC.

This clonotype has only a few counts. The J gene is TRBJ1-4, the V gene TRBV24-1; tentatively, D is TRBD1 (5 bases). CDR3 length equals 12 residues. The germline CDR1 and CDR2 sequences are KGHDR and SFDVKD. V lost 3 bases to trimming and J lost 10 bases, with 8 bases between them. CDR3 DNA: TGTGCCACCAGTGATCGGGGGGGAAAACTGTTTTTT. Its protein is CATSDRGGKLFF.

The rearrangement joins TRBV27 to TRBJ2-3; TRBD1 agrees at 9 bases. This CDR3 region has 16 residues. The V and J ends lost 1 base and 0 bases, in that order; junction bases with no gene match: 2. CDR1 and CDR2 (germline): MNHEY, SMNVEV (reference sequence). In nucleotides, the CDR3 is TGTGCCAGCAGTTTATGGGGGACAGGGAGCACAGATACGCAGTATTTT. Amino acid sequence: CASSLWGTGSTDTQYF.

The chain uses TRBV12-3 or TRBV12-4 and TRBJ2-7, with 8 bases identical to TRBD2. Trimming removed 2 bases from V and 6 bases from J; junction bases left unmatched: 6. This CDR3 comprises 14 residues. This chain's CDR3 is CASSLKREYSEQYF. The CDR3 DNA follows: TGTGCCAGCAGTTTAAAGCGGGAGTACAGCGAGCAGTACTTC.